Following are 13 T cell receptor beta chains from one sample sequenced in a study of T cell changes during pregnancy in multiple sclerosis. TCRdb keeps only in-frame clones here, not all; method: immunoSEQ multiplex PCR. The table lists tens of thousands of clones, around 93% of them singletons. Specimen: CD8+ T cells from peripheral blood mononuclear cells, collected after pregnancy. Receptors were obtained from a female donor with multiple sclerosis, enrolled in a pregnancy study.

This clone was found once. The gene calls are TRBV29-1 and TRBJ1-1, with D possibly TRBD1 on 5 matching bases. Germline CDR1 reads SQVTM; CDR2 reads ANQGSEA. The length of the CDR3 is 15 residues. The ends were cut back, 4 bases at V and 3 bases at J, with 18 bases in the middle. The CDR3 nucleotides read TGCAGCGTTGGGTTATCAGGGTCGTCCGACACTGAAGCTTTCTTT. It specifies CSVGLSGSSDTEAFF.

The chain couples TRBV7-9 to TRBJ2-1; D may be TRBD1 (5 bases). The CDR3 totals 16 residues. V dropped 1 base and J dropped 0 bases, with 10 bases sitting between them. Germline CDR1 reads SEHNR; CDR2 reads FQNEAQ (reference sequence). CDR3 in DNA: TGTGCCAGCAGCTTAGAGGCAGGGCTCTCCTACAATGAGCAGTTCTTC. Translated: CASSLEAGLSYNEQFF.

The genes are TRBV27 and TRBJ1-4; D not certain. In germline, CDR1 is MNHEY, CDR2 SMNVEV (reference sequence). The CDR3 is 16 residues long. Trimming removed 7 bases at V and 6 bases at J, with 21 bases between. The CDR3 is CASKTLGPSRDEKLFF. CDR3 in DNA: TGTGCCAGCAAAACCCTAGGCCCCTCCCGGGATGAAAAACTGTTTTTT. Variable domain in full (rest from reference TRBV27 and TRBJ1-4): EAQVTQNPRYLITVTGKKLTVTCSQNMNHEYMSWYRQDPGLGLRQIYYSMNVEVTDKGDVPEGYKVSRKEKRNFPLILESPSPNQTSLYFCASKTLGPSRDEKLFFGSGTQLSVL.

This rearrangement joins TRBV6-1 to TRBJ2-1; D not resolved. Germline V gene lookup returns CDR1 MNHNS and CDR2 SASEGT. V lost 1 base to trimming and J lost 4 bases, with 11 bases between them. The CDR3 consists of 15 residues. The chain's CDR3 is CASSEGLVVYNEQFF. The CDR3 DNA sequence: TGTGCCAGCAGTGAAGGGCTAGTGGTGTACAATGAGCAGTTCTTC.

The CDR3 loop is CASSEINTVAGELFF. CDR3 DNA: TGTGCCAGCAGTGAGATTAATACGGTGGCCGGGGAGCTGTTTTTT. The chain combines TRBV2 with TRBJ2-2; D is unresolved. Germline V gives CDR1 SNHLY, CDR2 FYNNEI. V was cut by 3 bases and J by 6 bases, with 14 bases left in between. The CDR3 has 15 residues.

The CDR3 DNA reads as TGCGCCAGCAGCCAAGACAGGGGAGGGGGCTACGAGCAGTACTTC. This codes for CASSQDRGGGYEQYF. The rearrangement links TRBV4-1 to TRBJ2-7; weak D call: TRBD2 (7 bases). This CDR3 has 15 amino acids. V gave up 0 bases and J gave up 3 bases, with 12 bases separating them. Per germline, CDR1 MGHRA and CDR2 YSYEKL.

The chain recombines TRBV7-9 with TRBJ1-2, with D hard to call. The CDR3 contains 15 residues. Trimming shortened V by 5 bases and J by 0 bases, and 13 bases separated the two germline ends. The germline gives CDR1 SEHNR, CDR2 FQNEAQ (reference sequence). CDR3 nucleotides: TGTGCCAGCAGCCAGCTAAGCGGAGCTAACTATGGCTACACCTTC. This codes for CASSQLSGANYGYTF.

The rearrangement joins TRBV11-3 to TRBJ2-7, with 9 bases that match TRBD1. V lost 5 bases to trimming and J lost 5 bases; unmatched junction nucleotides: 10. There are 15 residues in the CDR3. CDR1 and CDR2 from the germline V gene are SGHNT and YENEEA. The CDR3, as DNA: TGTGCCAGCAGCCTCACCGGGACAGGGTTTAACGAGCAGTACTTC. It encodes CASSLTGTGFNEQYF.

This chain connects TRBV28 to TRBJ2-5; no definite D call. CDR3 length: 11 amino acids. The germline gives CDR1 MDHEN, CDR2 SYDVKM. Trimming shortened V by 3 bases and J by 5 bases, and 4 bases separated the two germline ends. The CDR3 DNA is TGTGCCAGCAGTTTCGGTGAGACCCAGTACTTC. Translating it yields CASSFGETQYF.

In its sample, this clone was seen once. The V and J genes are TRBV5-1 and TRBJ2-2, with TRBD1 matching 9 bases. Germline lookup yields CDR1 SGHRS and CDR2 YFSETQ. This CDR3 contains 17 residues. The V segment lost 2 bases and the J segment 3 bases; nucleotides outside the gene matches: 8. CDR3 DNA: TGCGCCAGCAGCTTCGATCCTACAGGGGGCTACACCGGGGAGCTGTTTTTT. Translation gives CASSFDPTGGYTGELFF. The full variable domain, its missing parts supplied by reference TRBV5-1 and TRBJ2-2, is KAGVTQTPRYLIKTRGQQVTLSCSPISGHRSVSWYQQTPGQGLQFLFEYFSETQRNKGNFPGRFSGRQFSNSRSEMNVSTLELGDSALYLCASSFDPTGGYTGELFFGEGSRLTVL.

V is TRBV9 and J is TRBJ2-2, with 7 bases identical to TRBD1. V trimming: 5 bases; J trimming: 0 bases; junction bases outside the gene matches: 13. From germline, CDR1 is SGDLS and CDR2 YYNGEE. The CDR3 is made up of 18 amino acids. CDR3 sequence: CASSETGVPRANTGELFF. The DNA for the CDR3 is TGTGCCAGCAGTGAAACAGGGGTTCCGAGGGCGAACACCGGGGAGCTGTTTTTT.

This chain joins TRBV5-1 and TRBJ2-7, with D tentatively TRBD2 (5 bases). The germline gives CDR1 SGHRS, CDR2 YFSETQ. The CDR3 extends over 12 amino acids. Trimming took 4 bases from V and 5 from J, leaving 10 bases between them. DNA of the CDR3: TGCGCCAGCAGCACTAGTGTCAACGAGCAGTACTTC. Translation: CASSTSVNEQYF.

This chain links TRBV5-5 with TRBJ2-7, with TRBD1 identical over 8 bases. CDR3 size: 13 residues. Germline V CDR1 and CDR2: SGHKS, YYEKEE (reference sequence). The V segment lost 4 bases and the J segment 5 bases; nucleotides outside the gene matches: 5. The CDR3 DNA is TGTGCCAGCAGCCCGGACAGGGACCACGAGCAGTACTTC. It yields the protein CASSPDRDHEQYF.